These 27 T cell receptor beta chains came from one sample sequenced in a study of cytomegalovirus exposure and HLA in healthy donors. A multiplex PCR was run with 60 Vbeta primers and 13 Jbeta primers. Sequencing was performed with immunoSEQ multiplex PCR; in TCRdb, only in-frame clones are kept and a portion is missing. The repertoire has fewer than 250,000 clones, roughly four fifths of them found once; the top ten carry about 9.4%. Sequencing was carried out using PBMCs. Receptor source: a woman aged 45-65 years in good health and CMV-seropositive.

This clone occurred once. DNA for the CDR3: TGTGCCAGCAGCTTAGTCTCGGGACAGCTCTATGGCTACACCTTC. Protein: CASSLVSGQLYGYTF. The chain couples TRBV7-2 to TRBJ1-2, with 7 bases matching TRBD1. Germline CDR1 is SGHTA and CDR2 is FQGNSA. The CDR3 is 15 residues long. V shed 1 base, J shed 4 bases, and the junction held 6 bases outside the gene matches.

The V gene is TRBV30, the J gene TRBJ2-7, with 7 bases lining up with TRBD1. Trimming cost V 1 base and J 6 bases; bases outside gene matches: 9. CDR1 GTSNPN and CDR2 SVGIG come from the germline V gene (reference sequence). The CDR3 covers 14 residues. The CDR3 loop is CAWSGQGESAEQYF. CDR3 nucleotides: TGTGCCTGGAGTGGGCAGGGGGAGTCCGCCGAGCAGTACTTC.

The V and J genes are TRBV4-1 and TRBJ2-7, with D tentatively TRBD2 (6 bases). V dropped 3 bases and J dropped 3 bases, with 18 bases sitting between them. The CDR3 spans 16 residues. Germline V gene sequence: CDR1 MGHRA, CDR2 YSYEKL. The CDR3 loop is CASSHGGTRVRYEQYF. For the CDR3, the DNA is TGCGCCAGCAGCCATGGGGGGACCCGGGTTCGCTACGAGCAGTACTTC.

The chain is built from TRBV9 and TRBJ1-1; no firm D call. The V gene lost 4 bases and the J gene lost 6 bases, with 19 bases spanning the gap. Germline lookup yields CDR1 SGDLS and CDR2 YYNGEE. The CDR3 runs to 15 residues. CDR3 nucleotide sequence: TGTGCCAGCAGCTTCGGGGTAAGTCCGGCGGCTGAAGCTTTCTTT. Encoded protein: CASSFGVSPAAEAFF.

This chain links TRBV6-1 with TRBJ2-1; 10 positions agree with TRBD1. The CDR3 contains 13 residues. V lost 6 bases, J lost 9 bases, and 5 bases stayed unmatched. CDR1 is MNHNS, CDR2 SASEGT, per germline. CDR3 in DNA: TGTGCCAGCAGCGACAGGGGGCTCGGTGAGCAGTTCTTC. Translation gives CASSDRGLGEQFF.

Remarks on this clone: Within the sample, other DNA sequences also encode this same CDR3. This chain joins TRBV5-1 and TRBJ2-7; 8 bases align to TRBD1. This CDR3 has 14 residues. Germline-derived CDR1 and CDR2 are SGHRS and YFSETQ. The ends lost 4 bases at V and 2 bases at J; junction bases unmatched: 5. CDR3 loop: CASSLGTGTYEQYF. CDR3 in DNA: TGCGCCAGCAGCCTCGGGACAGGCACCTACGAGCAGTACTTC.

The chain has TRBV6-5 and TRBJ1-1, with a possible D match to TRBD1 (5 bases). Germline loops: CDR1 MNHEY, CDR2 SVGAGI. The germline V and J ends were trimmed by 6 bases and 0 bases, with 14 bases remaining between them. The CDR3 spans 15 residues. CDR3 in DNA: TGTGCCAGCAGCCCGGGGGAGGCGATGAACACTGAAGCTTTCTTT. Protein sequence: CASSPGEAMNTEAFF.

The V and J genes are TRBV7-8 and TRBJ1-1; 7 nucleotides line up with TRBD1. Germline V gene lookup returns CDR1 SGHVS and CDR2 FQNEAQ. The CDR3 is 16 residues long. V shed 5 bases, J shed 0 bases, and the junction held 9 bases outside the gene matches. The CDR3 spells CASSIGQAYLNTEAFF. CDR3 coding DNA: TGTGCCAGCAGCATAGGACAGGCGTATTTGAACACTGAAGCTTTCTTT.

V gene TRBV7-3 combines with J gene TRBJ2-3; TRBD2 might be the D (5 bases). V was cut by 5 bases and J by 3 bases, with 15 bases left in between. Germline V lookup: CDR1 SGHTA, CDR2 FQGTGA. The CDR3 is 15 residues long. The DNA for the CDR3 is TGTGCCAGCAGCCCCCGCGGGCTGAGAACAGATACGCAGTATTTT. Protein: CASSPRGLRTDTQYF.

The chain recombines TRBV27 with TRBJ1-1; the D is unclear. Germline values: CDR1 MNHEY, CDR2 SMNVEV (reference sequence). This CDR3 is 13 amino acids long. With 8 bases removed from V and 0 bases from J, the gap between germline ends came to 10 bases. CDR3 in amino acids: CASRGAMNTEAFF. CDR3 DNA: TGTGCCAGCCGAGGTGCGATGAACACTGAAGCTTTCTTT.

This clone was counted a few times. This rearrangement joins TRBV29-1 to TRBJ1-4, with 8 bases identical to TRBD1. V lost 7 bases, J lost 8 bases, and 9 bases stayed unmatched. The germline CDR1 and CDR2 sequences are SQVTM and ANQGSEA. The CDR3 consists of 13 residues. The CDR3 bases are TGCAGCGCCCGGACAGGGCTAGGAGAAAAACTGTTTTTT. Translation gives CSARTGLGEKLFF.

This chain connects TRBV10-2 to TRBJ1-2; D not certain. V lost 0 bases to trimming and J lost 7 bases, with 12 bases between them. CDR3 length: 14 residues. Looked up from germline, CDR1 is WSHSY and CDR2 is SAAADI. The CDR3: CASSESPPTGGYTF. CDR3 bases: TGCGCCAGCAGTGAGTCTCCACCGACGGGTGGCTACACCTTC.

A single count supports this clone. The chain has TRBV6-1 and TRBJ1-1; no firm D call. Per germline, CDR1 MNHNS and CDR2 SASEGT. Trimming stripped 2 bases from V and 7 bases from J, with 11 bases between. The CDR3 extends over 13 amino acids. The CDR3 DNA reads as TGTGCCAGCAGTGAAAAACTCAACCTTGAAGCTTTCTTT. Translation gives CASSEKLNLEAFF.

This chain joins TRBV2 and TRBJ2-5; possible D gene TRBD2, 6 bases. Germline V gives CDR1 SNHLY, CDR2 FYNNEI. The V gene lost 4 bases and the J gene lost 5 bases, with 14 bases spanning the gap. The CDR3 loop spans 14 amino acids. CDR3: CASSAGRIWETQYF. DNA of the CDR3: TGTGCCAGCAGTGCAGGGAGGATCTGGGAGACCCAGTACTTC.

V is TRBV10-1 and J is TRBJ2-3; a possible D gene is TRBD2 (6 bases). The CDR3 sequence is 14 residues long. V lost 6 bases and J lost 2, with 12 bases in between. Germline V gene sequence: CDR1 WNHNN, CDR2 SYGVQD (reference sequence). The CDR3 reads CASSGGIDTDTQYF. DNA for the CDR3: TGCGCCAGCAGCGGAGGGATTGACACAGATACGCAGTATTTT.

This clone turned up a few times. The rearrangement links TRBV5-8 to TRBJ1-5, with a tentative D call TRBD1 (6 bases). Germline V CDR1 and CDR2: SGHTS, YDEGEE. The CDR3 loop spans 14 amino acids. V lost 4 bases and J lost 3, with 11 bases in between. This chain's CDR3 is CASSDHRVNQPQHF. The CDR3, as DNA: TGTGCCAGCAGCGACCACAGGGTCAATCAGCCCCAGCATTTT.

This clone has more than one count but fewer than ten. This sequence joins TRBV5-6 and TRBJ1-4; 9 bases fit TRBD1. Germline V lookup: CDR1 SGHDT, CDR2 YYEEEE. The CDR3 covers 17 residues. The trim removed 1 base at V and 5 bases at J, leaving 9 bases unmatched. The CDR3 DNA reads as TGTGCCAGCAGCTTGTCACAGGGGGCCGATCGGAATGAAAAACTGTTTTTT. Amino acid sequence: CASSLSQGADRNEKLFF. Combining the CDR3 with reference TRBV5-6 and TRBJ1-4 gives the whole variable domain DAGVTQSPTHLIKTRGQQVTLRCSPKSGHDTVSWYQQALGQGPQFIFQYYEEEERQRGNFPDRFSGHQFPNYSSELNVNALLLGDSALYLCASSLSQGADRNEKLFFGSGTQLSVL.

This chain uses TRBV29-1 with TRBJ1-5; D is ambiguous. There are 13 residues in the CDR3. Germline CDR1 is SQVTM and CDR2 is ANQGSEA. The V and J ends lost 4 bases and 0 bases respectively, with 7 bases between them. CDR3 sequence (DNA): TGCAGCGTTGTGGTAGATAGCAATCAGCCCCAGCATTTT. Its translation: CSVVVDSNQPQHF.

The DNA of the CDR3 is TGTGCCAGCAGCTTAGTCGGGGGTCCACCCCTCCACTTT. It codes for CASSLVGGPPLHF. This sequence joins TRBV7-9 and TRBJ1-6; possibly TRBD1 for D (5 bases). This CDR3 region has 13 residues. V was shortened by 1 base and J by 11 bases, with 9 bases between the two germline ends. Germline CDR1 SEHNR, CDR2 FQNEAQ (reference sequence).

V and J are TRBV5-1 and TRBJ2-4, with D possibly matching TRBD2 (7 bases). Trimming shortened V by 1 base and J by 7 bases, and 18 bases separated the two germline ends. Germline CDR1 is SGHRS and CDR2 is YFSETQ. The CDR3 has 16 residues. CDR3 protein: CASSLPERGGANIQYF. The CDR3 DNA reads as TGCGCCAGCAGCTTGCCCGAGAGGGGGGGTGCGAACATTCAGTACTTC.

The chain recombines TRBV7-3 with TRBJ2-1; possible D gene TRBD2, 7 bases. CDR3 length: 16 amino acids. Germline CDR1 reads SGHTA; CDR2 reads FQGTGA. V lost 0 bases, J lost 7 bases, and 16 bases lay in between. The CDR3 reads CASSLTAAGRGNEQFF. In DNA form, the CDR3 reads TGTGCCAGCAGCTTAACGGCGGCAGGGAGGGGGAATGAGCAGTTCTTC.

This clone was seen once. The gene calls are TRBV7-2 and TRBJ1-2, with D maybe TRBD1 (5 bases). V lost 3 bases and J lost 5, with 13 bases in between. CDR1 and CDR2 from the germline V gene are SGHTA and FQGNSA. This CDR3 spans 14 amino acids. For the CDR3, the DNA is TGTGCCAGCAGCTTGAGGGACGGGGGGTATGGCTACACCTTC. It encodes CASSLRDGGYGYTF.

This chain joins TRBV5-6 and TRBJ1-6; no clear D. Between the trimmed V and J ends, which lost 0 bases and 7 bases, there was a span of 11 bases. This CDR3 is 15 amino acids long. Per germline, CDR1 SGHDT and CDR2 YYEEEE. The CDR3: CASSLVRRLNSPLHF. The DNA of the CDR3 is TGTGCCAGCAGCTTGGTCCGCCGGTTAAATTCACCCCTCCACTTT.

This chain links TRBV2 with TRBJ1-3; D unresolved. CDR1 is SNHLY and CDR2 is FYNNEI in the germline V gene. This CDR3 is built from 17 residues. Trimming took off 0 bases at V and 0 bases at J, with 12 bases between the two ends. CDR3 region: CASSEALQSRSGNTIYF. CDR3 DNA sequence: TGTGCCAGCAGTGAAGCGCTTCAGTCCCGCTCTGGAAACACCATATATTTT.

V usage is TRBV5-1 and J usage is TRBJ1-2; TRBD1 aligns across 7 bases. CDR3 length equals 14 residues. Unmatched junction bases numbered 6, after V lost 5 bases and J lost 2 bases. The germline gives CDR1 SGHRS, CDR2 YFSETQ. This CDR3 is CASSSGQVNYGYTF. The CDR3 region has the DNA TGCGCCAGCAGTTCCGGACAGGTCAACTATGGCTACACCTTC.

The table lists this clone with a few counts. The chain links TRBV30 to TRBJ1-6; unclear D gene. There are 12 residues in the CDR3. V gave up 5 bases and J gave up 12 bases, with 14 bases separating them. Germline V gene lookup returns CDR1 GTSNPN and CDR2 SVGIG (reference sequence). The CDR3 loop is CAWGGRGEPLHF. The CDR3 region has the DNA TGTGCCTGGGGAGGACGGGGAGAACCCCTCCACTTT.

The gene calls are TRBV7-3 and TRBJ2-7; 7 nucleotides match TRBD2. Germline CDR1 reads SGHTA; CDR2 reads FQGTGA. V gave up 4 bases and J gave up 1 base; unmatched junction bases: 7. The CDR3 contains 15 residues. CDR3 DNA sequence: TGTGCCAGCAGCTACTCGGCGGGGGAGTCCTACGAGCAGTACTTC. This sequence encodes CASSYSAGESYEQYF. Full variable domain (remainder filled in from reference TRBV7-3 and TRBJ2-7): GAGVSQTPSNKVTEKGKYVELRCDPISGHTALYWYRQSLGQGPEFLIYFQGTGAADDSGLPNDRFFAVRPEGSVSTLKIQRTERGDSAVYLCASSYSAGESYEQYFGPGTRLTVT.